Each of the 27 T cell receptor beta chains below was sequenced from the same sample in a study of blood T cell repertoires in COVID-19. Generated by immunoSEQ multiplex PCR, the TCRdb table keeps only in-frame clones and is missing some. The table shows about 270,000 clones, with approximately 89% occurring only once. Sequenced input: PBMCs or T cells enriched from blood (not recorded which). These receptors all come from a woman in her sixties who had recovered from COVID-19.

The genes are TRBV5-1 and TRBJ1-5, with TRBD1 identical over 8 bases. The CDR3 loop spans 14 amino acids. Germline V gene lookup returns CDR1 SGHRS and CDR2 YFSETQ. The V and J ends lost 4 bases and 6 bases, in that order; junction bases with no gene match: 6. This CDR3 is CASSATGGSQPQHF. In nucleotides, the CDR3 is TGCGCCAGCAGCGCCACAGGGGGGAGTCAGCCCCAGCATTTT. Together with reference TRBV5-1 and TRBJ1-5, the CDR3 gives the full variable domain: KAGVTQTPRYLIKTRGQQVTLSCSPISGHRSVSWYQQTPGQGLQFLFEYFSETQRNKGNFPGRFSGRQFSNSRSEMNVSTLELGDSALYLCASSATGGSQPQHFGDGTRLSIL.

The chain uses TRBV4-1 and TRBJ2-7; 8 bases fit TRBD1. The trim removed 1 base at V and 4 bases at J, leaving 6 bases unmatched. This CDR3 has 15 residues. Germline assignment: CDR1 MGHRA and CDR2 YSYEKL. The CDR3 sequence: CASSQVGRGRYEQYF. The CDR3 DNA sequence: TGCGCCAGCAGCCAAGTCGGCAGGGGGCGGTACGAGCAGTACTTC.

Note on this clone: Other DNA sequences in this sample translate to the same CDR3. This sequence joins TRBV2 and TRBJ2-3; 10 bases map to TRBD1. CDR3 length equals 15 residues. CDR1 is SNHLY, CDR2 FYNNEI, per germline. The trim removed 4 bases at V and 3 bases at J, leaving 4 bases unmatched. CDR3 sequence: CASSGRTGGTDTQYF. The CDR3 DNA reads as TGTGCCAGCAGTGGCAGGACAGGGGGAACAGATACGCAGTATTTT.

CDR3 residues: CASSFRQGSEKLFF. CDR3 sequence (DNA): TGTGCCAGCAGCTTCAGACAGGGGTCTGAAAAACTGTTTTTT. The chain is built from TRBV9 and TRBJ1-4; 8 nucleotides align to TRBD1. The CDR3 consists of 14 residues. Germline V CDR1 and CDR2: SGDLS, YYNGEE. The V gene end was trimmed by 4 bases and the J gene end by 7 bases; junction bases not matched to a gene: 6.

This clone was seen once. This CDR3 is CASSLEQTPTGELFF. The DNA for the CDR3 is TGTGCCAGCAGCTTAGAACAGACCCCTACCGGGGAGCTGTTTTTT. V usage is TRBV7-3 and J usage is TRBJ2-2; no clear D gene. V was pared by 2 bases and J by 5 bases, with 12 bases between. The germline CDR1 and CDR2 sequences are SGHTA and FQGTGA. The CDR3 is 15 residues long.

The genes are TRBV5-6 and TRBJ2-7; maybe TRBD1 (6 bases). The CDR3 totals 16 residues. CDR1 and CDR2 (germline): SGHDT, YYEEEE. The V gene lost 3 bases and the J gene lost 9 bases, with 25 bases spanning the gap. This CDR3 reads CASSSNQRDTPLMQYF. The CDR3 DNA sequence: TGTGCCAGCAGCTCCAATCAAAGGGACACGCCCTTAATGCAGTACTTC.

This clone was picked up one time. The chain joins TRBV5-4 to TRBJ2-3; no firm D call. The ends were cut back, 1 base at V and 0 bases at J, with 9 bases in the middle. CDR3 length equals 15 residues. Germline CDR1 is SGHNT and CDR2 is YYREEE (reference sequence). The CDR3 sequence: CASSLTVGSTDTQYF. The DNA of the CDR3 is TGTGCCAGCAGCTTGACAGTAGGAAGCACAGATACGCAGTATTTT.

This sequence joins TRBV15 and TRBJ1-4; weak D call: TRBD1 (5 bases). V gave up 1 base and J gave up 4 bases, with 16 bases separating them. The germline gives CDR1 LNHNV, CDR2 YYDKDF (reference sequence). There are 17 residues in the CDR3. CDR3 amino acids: CATSRASTGTSNEKLFF. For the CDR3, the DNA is TGTGCCACCAGCAGAGCCTCGACCGGGACTAGTAATGAAAAACTGTTTTTT.

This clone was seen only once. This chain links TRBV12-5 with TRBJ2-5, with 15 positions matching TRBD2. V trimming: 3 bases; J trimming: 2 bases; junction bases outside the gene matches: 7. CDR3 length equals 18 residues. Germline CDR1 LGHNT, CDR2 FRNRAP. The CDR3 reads CASGFPIGTSGGQETQYF. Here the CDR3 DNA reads TGTGCTAGTGGTTTCCCAATAGGGACTAGCGGGGGGCAAGAGACCCAGTACTTC.

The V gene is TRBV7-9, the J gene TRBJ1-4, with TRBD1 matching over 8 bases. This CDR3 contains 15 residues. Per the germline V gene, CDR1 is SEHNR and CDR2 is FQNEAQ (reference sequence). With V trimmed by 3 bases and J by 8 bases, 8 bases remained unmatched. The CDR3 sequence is CASSFGPGQGEKLFF. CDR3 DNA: TGTGCCAGCAGCTTTGGGCCAGGACAGGGAGAAAAACTGTTTTTT.

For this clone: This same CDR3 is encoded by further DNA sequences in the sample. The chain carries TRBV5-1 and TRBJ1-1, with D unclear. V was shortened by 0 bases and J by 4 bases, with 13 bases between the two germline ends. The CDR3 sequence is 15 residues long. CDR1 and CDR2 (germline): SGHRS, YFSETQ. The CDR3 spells CASSLAPGVGTEAFF. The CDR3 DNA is TGCGCCAGCAGCTTGGCCCCGGGTGTCGGCACTGAAGCTTTCTTT.

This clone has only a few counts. The CDR3 sequence is CASSLSPGAGVETQYF. For the CDR3, the DNA is TGCGCCAGCAGCTTGTCTCCAGGGGCGGGGGTAGAGACCCAGTACTTC. The genes are TRBV5-1 and TRBJ2-5; possibly TRBD2 for D (7 bases). Germline CDR1 and CDR2: SGHRS and YFSETQ. V shed 1 base and J shed 4 bases, with 17 bases lying between them. The CDR3 length is 16 residues.

This chain's CDR3 is CASIPDRGSYNEQFF. DNA of the CDR3: TGTGCCAGCATTCCAGACAGGGGCTCCTACAATGAGCAGTTCTTC. J is TRBJ2-1 and V is TRBV2, with 8 bases lining up with TRBD1. J lost 0 bases, V lost 7 bases, and 5 bases had no gene match. The CDR3 has 15 residues. Germline CDR1 is SNHLY and CDR2 is FYNNEI.

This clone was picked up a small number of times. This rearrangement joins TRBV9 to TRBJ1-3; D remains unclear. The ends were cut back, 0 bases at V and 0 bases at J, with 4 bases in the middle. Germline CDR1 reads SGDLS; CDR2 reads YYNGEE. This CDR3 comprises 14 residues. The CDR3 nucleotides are TGTGCCAGCAGCGTAGATCGCTCTGGAAACACCATATATTTT. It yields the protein CASSVDRSGNTIYF.

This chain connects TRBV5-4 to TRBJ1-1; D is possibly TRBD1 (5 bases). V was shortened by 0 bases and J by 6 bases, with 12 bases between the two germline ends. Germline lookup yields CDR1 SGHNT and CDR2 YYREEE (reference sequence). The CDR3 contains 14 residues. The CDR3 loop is CASSLDYRPPEAFF. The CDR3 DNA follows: TGTGCCAGCAGCTTGGATTACAGGCCCCCTGAAGCTTTCTTT.

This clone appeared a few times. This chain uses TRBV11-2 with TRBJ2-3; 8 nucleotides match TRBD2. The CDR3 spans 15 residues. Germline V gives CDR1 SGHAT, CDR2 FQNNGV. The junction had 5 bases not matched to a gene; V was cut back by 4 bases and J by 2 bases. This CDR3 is CASSWSGGYTDTQYF. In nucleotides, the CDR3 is TGTGCCAGCAGCTGGAGCGGGGGCTACACAGATACGCAGTATTTT.

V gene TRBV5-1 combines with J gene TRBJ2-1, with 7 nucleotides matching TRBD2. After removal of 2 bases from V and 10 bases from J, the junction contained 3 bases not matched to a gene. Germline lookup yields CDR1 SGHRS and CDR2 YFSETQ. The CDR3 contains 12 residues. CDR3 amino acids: CASSLSGEEQFF. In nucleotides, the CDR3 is TGCGCCAGCAGCTTAAGCGGGGAGGAGCAGTTCTTC.

This CDR3 is CASLNRGPNQPQHF. CDR3 nucleotide sequence: TGTGCCAGCTTAAACAGGGGGCCCAATCAGCCCCAGCATTTT. J is TRBJ1-5 and V is TRBV6-5; 9 nucleotides line up with TRBD1. The CDR3 sequence is 14 residues long. CDR1 MNHEY and CDR2 SVGAGI come from the germline V gene. V lost 8 bases and J lost 3; bases outside the gene matches: 5.

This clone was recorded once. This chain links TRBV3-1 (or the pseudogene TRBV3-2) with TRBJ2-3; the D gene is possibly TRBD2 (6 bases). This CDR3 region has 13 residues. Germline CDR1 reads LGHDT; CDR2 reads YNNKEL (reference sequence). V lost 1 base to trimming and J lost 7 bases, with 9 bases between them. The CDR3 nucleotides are TGTGCCAGCAGCCAAGGGGGGGTTAATACGCAGTATTTT. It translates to CASSQGGVNTQYF.

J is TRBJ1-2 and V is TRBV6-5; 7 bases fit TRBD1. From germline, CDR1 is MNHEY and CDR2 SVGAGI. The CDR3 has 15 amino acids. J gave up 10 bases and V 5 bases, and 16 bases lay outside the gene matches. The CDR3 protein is CASSPRYRGGGPYTF. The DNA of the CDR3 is TGTGCCAGCAGTCCACGCTACAGGGGAGGTGGGCCCTACACCTTC.

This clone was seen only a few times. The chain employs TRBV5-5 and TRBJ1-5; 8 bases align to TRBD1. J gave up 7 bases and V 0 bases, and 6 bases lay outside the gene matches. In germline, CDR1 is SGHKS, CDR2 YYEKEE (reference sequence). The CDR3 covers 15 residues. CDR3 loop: CASSLDWDRNQPQHF. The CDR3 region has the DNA TGTGCCAGCAGCTTGGATTGGGACAGGAACCAGCCCCAGCATTTT.

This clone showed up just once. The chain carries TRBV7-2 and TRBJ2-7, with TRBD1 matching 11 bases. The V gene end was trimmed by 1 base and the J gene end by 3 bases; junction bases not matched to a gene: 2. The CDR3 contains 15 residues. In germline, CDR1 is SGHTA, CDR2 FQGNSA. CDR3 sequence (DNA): TGTGCCAGCAGCTTAGTAGGGACAGGGGGCTACGAGCAGTACTTC. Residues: CASSLVGTGGYEQYF.

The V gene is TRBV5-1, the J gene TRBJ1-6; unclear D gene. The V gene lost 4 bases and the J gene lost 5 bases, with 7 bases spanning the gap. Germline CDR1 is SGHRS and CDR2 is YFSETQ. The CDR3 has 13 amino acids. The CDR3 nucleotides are TGCGCCAGCAGCCGGGTTAATAATTCACCCCTCCACTTT. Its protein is CASSRVNNSPLHF.

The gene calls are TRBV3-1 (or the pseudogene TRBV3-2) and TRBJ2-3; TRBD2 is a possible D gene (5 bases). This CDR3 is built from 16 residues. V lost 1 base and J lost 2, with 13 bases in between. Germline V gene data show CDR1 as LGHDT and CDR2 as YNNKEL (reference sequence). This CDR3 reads CASSQARGEDTDTQYF. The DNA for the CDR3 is TGTGCCAGCAGCCAAGCACGGGGAGAAGACACAGATACGCAGTATTTT.

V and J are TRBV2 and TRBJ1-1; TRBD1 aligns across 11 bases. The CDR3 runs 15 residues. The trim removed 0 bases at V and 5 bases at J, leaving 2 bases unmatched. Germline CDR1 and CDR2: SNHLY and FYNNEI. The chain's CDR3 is CASSEAGQGVTEAFF. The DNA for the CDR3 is TGTGCCAGCAGTGAAGCGGGACAGGGGGTAACTGAAGCTTTCTTT.

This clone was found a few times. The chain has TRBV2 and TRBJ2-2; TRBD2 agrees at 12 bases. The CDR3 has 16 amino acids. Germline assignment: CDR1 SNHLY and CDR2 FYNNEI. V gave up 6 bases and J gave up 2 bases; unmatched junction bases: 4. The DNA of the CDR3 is TGTGCCAGCAGGTTCGGACTAGCGGGAAACACCGGGGAGCTGTTTTTT. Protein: CASRFGLAGNTGELFF.

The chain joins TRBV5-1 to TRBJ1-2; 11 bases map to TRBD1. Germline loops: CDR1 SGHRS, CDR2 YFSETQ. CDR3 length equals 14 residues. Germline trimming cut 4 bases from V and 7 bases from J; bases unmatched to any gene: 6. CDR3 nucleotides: TGCGCCAGCAGCCAGGACAGGGGGCAGGTTGGCTACACCTTC. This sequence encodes CASSQDRGQVGYTF.